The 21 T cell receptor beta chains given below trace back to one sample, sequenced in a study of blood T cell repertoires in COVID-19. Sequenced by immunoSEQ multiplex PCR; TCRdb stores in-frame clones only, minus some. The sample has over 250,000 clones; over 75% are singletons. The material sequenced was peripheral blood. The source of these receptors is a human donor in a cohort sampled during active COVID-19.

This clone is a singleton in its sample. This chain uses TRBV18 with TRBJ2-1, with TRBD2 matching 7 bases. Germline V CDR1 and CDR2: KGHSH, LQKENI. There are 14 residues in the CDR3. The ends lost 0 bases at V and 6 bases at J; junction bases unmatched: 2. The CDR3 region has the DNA TGTGCCAGCTCACCACCTGCGGGAGTCAATGAGCAGTTCTTC. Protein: CASSPPAGVNEQFF.

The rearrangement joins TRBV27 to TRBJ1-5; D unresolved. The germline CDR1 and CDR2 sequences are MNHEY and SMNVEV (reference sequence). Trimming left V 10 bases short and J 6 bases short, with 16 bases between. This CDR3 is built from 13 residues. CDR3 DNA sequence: TGTGCCACCTCTCTTAAGCGGGGTCAGCCCCAGCATTTT. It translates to CATSLKRGQPQHF.

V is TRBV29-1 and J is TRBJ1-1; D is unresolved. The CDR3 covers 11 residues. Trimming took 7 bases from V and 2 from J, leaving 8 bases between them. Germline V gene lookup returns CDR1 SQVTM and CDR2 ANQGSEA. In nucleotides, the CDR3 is TGCAGCGCCACTCCAAACACTGAAGCTTTCTTT. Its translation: CSATPNTEAFF.

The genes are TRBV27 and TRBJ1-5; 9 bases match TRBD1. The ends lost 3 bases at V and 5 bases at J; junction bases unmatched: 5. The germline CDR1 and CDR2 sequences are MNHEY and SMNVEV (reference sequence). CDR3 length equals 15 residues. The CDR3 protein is CASSFRGTGYQPQHF. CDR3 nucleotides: TGTGCCAGCAGTTTCCGCGGGACAGGGTATCAGCCCCAGCATTTT.

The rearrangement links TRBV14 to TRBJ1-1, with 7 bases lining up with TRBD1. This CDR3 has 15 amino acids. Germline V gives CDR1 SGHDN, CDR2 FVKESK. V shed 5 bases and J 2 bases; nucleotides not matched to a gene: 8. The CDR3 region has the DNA TGTGCCAGCAGCTACACAGGGGCCGGCAACACTGAAGCTTTCTTT. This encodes CASSYTGAGNTEAFF. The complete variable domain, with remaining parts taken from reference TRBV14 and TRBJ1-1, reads EAGVTQFPSHSVIEKGQTVTLRCDPISGHDNLYWYRRVMGKEIKFLLHFVKESKQDESGMPNNRFLAERTGGTYSTLKVQPAELEDSGVYFCASSYTGAGNTEAFFGQGTRLTVV.

As DNA, the CDR3 is TGTGCCAGCAGTCTCTCTTCCAGGGTGGAGACCCAGTACTTC. Translated, it gives CASSLSSRVETQYF. The V and J genes are TRBV6-2 or TRBV6-3 and TRBJ2-5; tentatively, D is TRBD1 (5 bases). This CDR3 is 14 amino acids long. Germline-derived CDR1 and CDR2 are MNHEY and SVGEGT. Trimming removed 5 bases at V and 5 bases at J, with 15 bases between.

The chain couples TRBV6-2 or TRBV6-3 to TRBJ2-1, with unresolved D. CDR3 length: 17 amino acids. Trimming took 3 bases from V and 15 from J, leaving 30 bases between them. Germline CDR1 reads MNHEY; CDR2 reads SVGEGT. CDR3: CASSYNQDRAWVSLLFF. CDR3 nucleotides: TGTGCCAGCAGTTATAATCAGGATAGAGCTTGGGTGTCGCTTCTGTTCTTC.

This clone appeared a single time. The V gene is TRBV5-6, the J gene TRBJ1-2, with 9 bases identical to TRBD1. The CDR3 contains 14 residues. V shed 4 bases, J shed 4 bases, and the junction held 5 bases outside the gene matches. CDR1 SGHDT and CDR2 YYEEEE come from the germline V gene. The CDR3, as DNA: TGTGCCAGCAGCCCCGGGACAGGGATCTATGGCTACACCTTC. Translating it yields CASSPGTGIYGYTF.

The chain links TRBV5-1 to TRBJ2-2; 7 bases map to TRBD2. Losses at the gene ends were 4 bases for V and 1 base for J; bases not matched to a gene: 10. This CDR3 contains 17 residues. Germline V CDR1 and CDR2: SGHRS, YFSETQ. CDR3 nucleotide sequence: TGCGCCAGCAGCCGTACCGCGTCTAGCGGGAACACCGGGGAGCTGTTTTTT. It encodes CASSRTASSGNTGELFF.

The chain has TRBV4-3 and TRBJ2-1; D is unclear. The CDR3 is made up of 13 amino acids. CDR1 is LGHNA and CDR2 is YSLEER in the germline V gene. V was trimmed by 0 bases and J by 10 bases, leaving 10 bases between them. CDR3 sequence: CASSQETAGEQFF. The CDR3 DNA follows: TGCGCCAGCAGCCAAGAAACTGCAGGAGAGCAGTTCTTC.

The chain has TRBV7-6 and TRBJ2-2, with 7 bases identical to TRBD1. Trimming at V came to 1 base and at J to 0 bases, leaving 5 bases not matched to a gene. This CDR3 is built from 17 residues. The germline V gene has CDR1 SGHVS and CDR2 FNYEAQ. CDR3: CASSLDGTAANTGELFF. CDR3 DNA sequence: TGTGCCAGCAGCTTAGATGGGACAGCTGCGAACACCGGGGAGCTGTTTTTT.

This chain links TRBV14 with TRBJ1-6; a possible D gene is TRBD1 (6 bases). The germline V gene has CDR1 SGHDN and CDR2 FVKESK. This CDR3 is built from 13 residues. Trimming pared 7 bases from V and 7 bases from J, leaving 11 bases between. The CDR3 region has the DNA TGTGCCAGCAAGGAACAGGGAAATTCACCCCTCCACTTT. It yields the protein CASKEQGNSPLHF.

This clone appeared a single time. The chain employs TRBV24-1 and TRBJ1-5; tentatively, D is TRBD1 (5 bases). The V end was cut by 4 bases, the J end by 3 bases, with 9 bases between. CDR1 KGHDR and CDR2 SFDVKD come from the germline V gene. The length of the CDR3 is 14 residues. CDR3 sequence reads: CATSDRAFNQPQHF. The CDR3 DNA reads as TGTGCCACCAGTGACAGGGCTTTCAATCAGCCCCAGCATTTT.

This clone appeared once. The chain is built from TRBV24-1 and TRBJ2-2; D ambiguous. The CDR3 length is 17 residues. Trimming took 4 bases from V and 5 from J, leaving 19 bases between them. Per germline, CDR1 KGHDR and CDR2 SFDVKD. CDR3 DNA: TGTGCCACCAGTGACGATAACAGTCAAACCCGTACCGGGGAGCTGTTTTTT. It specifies CATSDDNSQTRTGELFF.

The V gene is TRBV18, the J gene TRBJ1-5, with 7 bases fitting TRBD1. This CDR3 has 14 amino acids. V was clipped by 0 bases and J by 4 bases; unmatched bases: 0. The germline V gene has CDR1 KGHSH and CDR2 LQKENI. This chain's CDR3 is CASSPPGQNQPQHF. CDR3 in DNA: TGTGCCAGCTCACCACCGGGACAGAATCAGCCCCAGCATTTT. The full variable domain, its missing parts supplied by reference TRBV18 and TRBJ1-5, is NAGVMQNPRHLVRRRGQEARLRCSPMKGHSHVYWYRQLPEEGLKFMVYLQKENIIDESGMPKERFSAEFPKEGPSILRIQQVVRGDSAAYFCASSPPGQNQPQHFGDGTRLSIL.

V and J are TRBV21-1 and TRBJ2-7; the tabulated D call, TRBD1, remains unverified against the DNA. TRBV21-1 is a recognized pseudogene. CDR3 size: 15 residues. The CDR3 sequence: CASSKEDKGAYEQYF. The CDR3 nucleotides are TGTGCCAGCAGCAAAGAGGATAAGGGGGCATACGAGCAGTACTTC.

The CDR3 is CASSLFLFNEQFF. CDR3 coding DNA: TGTGCCAGCAGCTTATTCCTTTTCAATGAGCAGTTCTTC. This rearrangement joins TRBV11-2 to TRBJ2-1; D gene ambiguous. The CDR3 consists of 13 residues. V lost 2 bases and J lost 6, with 8 bases in between. Germline loops: CDR1 SGHAT, CDR2 FQNNGV.

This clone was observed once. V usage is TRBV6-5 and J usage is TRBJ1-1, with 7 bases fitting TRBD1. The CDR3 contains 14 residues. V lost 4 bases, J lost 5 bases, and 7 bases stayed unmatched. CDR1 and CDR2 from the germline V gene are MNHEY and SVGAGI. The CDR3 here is CASSSRQGRTEAFF. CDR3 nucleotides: TGTGCCAGCAGTTCAAGACAGGGAAGAACTGAAGCTTTCTTT.

The CDR3 DNA follows: TGTGCCAGCCAAACGGGAGGGGGGGAGACCCAGTACTTC. This sequence encodes CASQTGGGETQYF. The chain combines TRBV28 with TRBJ2-5; TRBD2 agrees at 8 bases. The V segment lost 8 bases and the J segment 5 bases; nucleotides outside the gene matches: 7. The CDR3 contains 13 residues. Germline assignment: CDR1 MDHEN and CDR2 SYDVKM.

CDR3 bases: TGTGCCAGTAGCCCCGGACTAGTTGGTAGTTTGAATGAGCAGTTCTTC. Amino acid sequence: CASSPGLVGSLNEQFF. This chain links TRBV19 with TRBJ2-1; 7 bases align to TRBD2. The V segment lost 6 bases and the J segment 7 bases; nucleotides outside the gene matches: 15. Germline values: CDR1 LNHDA, CDR2 SQIVND (reference sequence). The CDR3 runs to 16 residues.

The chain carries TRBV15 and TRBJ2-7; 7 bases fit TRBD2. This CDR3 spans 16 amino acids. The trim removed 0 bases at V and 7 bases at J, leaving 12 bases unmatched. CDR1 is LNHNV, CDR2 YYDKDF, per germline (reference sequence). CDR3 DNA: TGTGCCACCAGCAGAGATAGGGCAGGCGGGAGTGGAGAGCAGTACTTC. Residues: CATSRDRAGGSGEQYF. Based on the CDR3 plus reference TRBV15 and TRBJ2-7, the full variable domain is DAMVIQNPRYQVTQFGKPVTLSCSQTLNHNVMYWYQQKSSQAPKLLFHYYDKDFNNEADTPDNFQSRRPNTSFCFLDIRSPGLGDTAMYLCATSRDRAGGSGEQYFGPGTRLTVT.